Presented here are 10 T cell receptor beta chains from one specimen sequenced in a study of cytomegalovirus exposure and HLA in healthy donors. Vbeta (60) and Jbeta (13) primers were used in the PCR. The protocol was immunoSEQ multiplex PCR, while the TCRdb copy is restricted to in-frame clones and leaves out a portion. The sample comprises tens of thousands of clones, approximately 80% of which are singletons, and approximately 5.1% rests with the top ten. Sequencing was done on a sample of PBMCs. The source of these receptors is a man aged 25-40 years in good health and CMV-seropositive.

V gene TRBV5-1 combines with J gene TRBJ1-5; maybe TRBD1 (6 bases). The CDR3 runs to 15 residues. V lost 0 bases to trimming and J lost 6 bases, with 13 bases between them. Germline V gives CDR1 SGHRS, CDR2 YFSETQ. CDR3 amino acids: CASSLDGQKFQPQHF. In DNA, the CDR3 is TGCGCCAGCAGCTTGGACGGACAGAAGTTTCAGCCCCAGCATTTT.

This sequence joins TRBV23-1 and TRBJ1-2; 7 positions agree with TRBD1. TRBV23-1 is an ORF; its function is uncertain. Trimming at V came to 7 bases and at J to 12 bases, leaving 8 bases not matched to a gene. CDR3 size: 11 residues. Written as DNA, the CDR3 is TGCGCCAGCATCCAGGGGGAAATGGACACCTTC. It is translated as CASIQGEMDTF.

The rearrangement uses TRBV7-9 and TRBJ1-2; no clear D. The CDR3 spans 15 residues. Trimming removed 1 base from V and 2 bases from J, with 11 bases in between. In germline, CDR1 is SEHNR, CDR2 FQNEAQ (reference sequence). CDR3 residues: CASSLEASGNYGYTF. CDR3 DNA sequence: TGTGCCAGCAGCTTAGAGGCGTCAGGCAACTATGGCTACACCTTC. The entire variable domain, with the rest obtained from reference TRBV7-9 and TRBJ1-2, is as follows: DTGVSQNPRHKITKRGQNVTFRCDPISEHNRLYWYRQTLGQGPEFLTYFQNEAQLEKSRLLSDRFSAERPKGSFSTLEIQRTEQGDSAMYLCASSLEASGNYGYTFGSGTRLTVV.

Regarding this clone: Other DNA sequences in the sample encode the same CDR3. This chain connects TRBV27 to TRBJ1-3; 8 bases line up with TRBD1. Trimming at V came to 6 bases and at J to 4 bases, leaving 5 bases not matched to a gene. The CDR3 runs 14 residues. CDR1 is MNHEY and CDR2 is SMNVEV in the germline V gene (reference sequence). In DNA, the CDR3 is TGTGCCAGCAGGCAGACAGGGGCGGGAAACACCATATATTTT. It is translated as CASRQTGAGNTIYF.

V usage is TRBV10-2 and J usage is TRBJ2-5; the D gene is possibly TRBD2 (5 bases). This CDR3 has 14 residues. In germline, CDR1 is WSHSY, CDR2 SAAADI. Trimming pared 0 bases from V and 7 bases from J, leaving 12 bases between. The CDR3 sequence: CASSESNARGTQYF. The CDR3 DNA reads TGCGCCAGCAGTGAGTCGAACGCCCGGGGGACCCAGTACTTC.

Here the CDR3 DNA reads TGTGCTAGTGGTTTGAGAGGACAGGGTTTGGACACCGGGGAGCTGTTTTTT. Protein sequence: CASGLRGQGLDTGELFF. The rearrangement uses TRBV12-5 and TRBJ2-2, with 8 nucleotides matching TRBD1. The ends lost 2 bases at V and 3 bases at J; junction bases unmatched: 8. The CDR3 has 17 amino acids. Germline V gene sequence: CDR1 LGHNT, CDR2 FRNRAP.

The chain combines TRBV27 with TRBJ1-4; possibly TRBD1 for D (5 bases). CDR3 length: 14 residues. Germline V gives CDR1 MNHEY, CDR2 SMNVEV (reference sequence). V was pared by 2 bases and J by 8 bases, with 12 bases between. The CDR3 sequence is CASSLIGEGEKLFF. CDR3 DNA: TGTGCCAGCAGTTTAATAGGGGAGGGGGAAAAACTGTTTTTT.

As to this clone: Its ends do not fully match the called genes, so a read error is possible. Within the sample, other DNA sequences also encode this same CDR3. The chain employs TRBV19 and TRBJ2-2; weak D call: TRBD2 (6 bases). In germline, CDR1 is LNHDA, CDR2 SQIVND (reference sequence). The length of the CDR3 is 16 residues. The CDR3 is CASSMWGEHNTGELFF. In nucleotides, the CDR3 is TGCGCCAGTAGTATGTGGGGGGAGCACAACACCGGGGAGCTGTTTTTT.

This clone was found a few times. The chain uses TRBV7-8 and TRBJ2-3, with a tentative D call TRBD2 (6 bases). CDR1 and CDR2 (germline): SGHVS, FQNEAQ. This CDR3 region has 18 residues. The germline V and J ends were trimmed by 2 bases and 4 bases, with 22 bases remaining between them. The CDR3 DNA sequence: TGTGCCAGCAGCTTATTCGCCCGAAGTTCCGCGGGGCCAGATACGCAGTATTTT. Amino acids: CASSLFARSSAGPDTQYF.

The rearrangement links TRBV6-1 to TRBJ1-1; TRBD1 might be the D (5 bases). Germline V gene sequence: CDR1 MNHNS, CDR2 SASEGT. This CDR3 comprises 11 residues. The germline V and J ends were trimmed by 7 bases and 11 bases, with 14 bases remaining between them. The CDR3 loop reads CASNKWGVAFF. The CDR3 region has the DNA TGTGCCAGCAACAAATGGGGGGTGGCTTTCTTT.